This T cell receptor (beta chain) was retrieved from a study of shared clonotypes between healthy human individuals. CDR1 and CDR2 (germline): SGHTA, FQGTGA. J gave up 2 bases and V 2 bases, and 4 bases lay outside the gene matches. The CDR3 length is 16 residues. TCRdb's table, derived via immunoSEQ multiplex PCR, lists solely in-frame clones and lacks some. The sample comprises hundreds of thousands of clones, around four fifths of which are singletons, and around 1.8% rests with the top ten. Sequencing was done on a sample of memory CD4+ T cells sorted from blood. The subset was: CD45RA-negative fraction. The source is a woman aged 25 to 39 in good health. V is TRBV7-3 and J is TRBJ2-3; 10 bases agree with TRBD2. The chain's CDR3 is CASSLGTSGVTDTQYF. The CDR3 DNA follows: TGTGCCAGCAGCTTAGGCACTAGCGGGGTCACAGATACGCAGTATTTT. Full variable domain (missing parts from reference TRBV7-3 and TRBJ2-3): GAGVSQTPSNKVTEKGKYVELRCDPISGHTALYWYRQSLGQGPEFLIYFQGTGAADDSGLPNDRFFAVRPEGSVSTLKIQRTERGDSAVYLCASSLGTSGVTDTQYFGPGTRLTVL.